The source of this T cell receptor (beta chain) is a study of STAT5B mutations in CD4+ large granular lymphocyte leukemia. Overall study context: Among healthy donors, a particular HLA allele went with more CDR3 'QG' motifs.

Comments on this clone: The antigen is undetermined.

General study results and limits: Top patient clones used TRBV06 genes more often: 8/27 versus 2/35 in controls. No patients shared main leukemic clonotypes, though about 24% appeared at low frequency elsewhere. Patient CD4-sorted repertoires looked more clonal than healthy CD4+ repertoires, even without putative leukemic clones.

V lost 4 bases to trimming and J lost 7 bases, with 17 bases between them. Germline V gene data show CDR1 as SGHRS and CDR2 as YFSETQ. The CDR3 totals 14 residues. The protocol was immunoSEQ multiplex PCR, while the TCRdb copy is restricted to in-frame clones and leaves out a portion. The sample records under 50,000 clones, around 82% being singletons. Sequences were obtained from CD4+ T cells from blood buffy coats. The J gene is TRBJ1-1, the V gene TRBV5-1; D is perhaps TRBD1 (5 bases). This receptor was taken from a human donor in good health. The CDR3 sequence: CASSRGSGVGEAFF. The CDR3 DNA reads TGCGCCAGCAGCAGGGGATCGGGGGTAGGTGAAGCTTTCTTT.